The clone carrying this T cell receptor (beta chain) was seen repeatedly, ten times or more. Its target is not known. The data were obtained in a study of T-cell reconstitution after alpha-beta-depleted transplantation in children. Study findings and constraints: T-cell numbers and diversity one year post-transplant derived largely from freshly generated T cells. There were some patients whose high TCRbeta diversity at day 60 came from surviving recipient T cells and thymic progenitors. About two months after transplant, alpha-beta T cells reportedly came from several hundred expanded graft clones.

Molecular barcoding with unique molecular identifiers was used for the TCRbeta library. Via MiXCR, TCRdb re-called the PCR reads, giving one row per CDR3 protein. The table has 250,000 to 300,000 distinct CDR3 sequences, over 7% seen once. This CDR3 has 16 amino acids. J lost 14 bases, V lost 1 base, and 17 bases had no gene match. The germline V gene has CDR1 SGHTA and CDR2 FQGNSA. This receptor was obtained from a female patient aged 2 to 10 who had a stem cell transplant for Fanconi anemia, so the T cells may come from the graft donor. The starting material was peripheral blood, obtained 360 days after TCRalphabeta/CD19-depleted stem cell transplant. The genes are TRBV7-2 and TRBJ2-1; 7 positions match TRBD2. In nucleotides, the CDR3 is TGTGCCAGCAGCTTAGGCCCTACCCGGACTAGTAAGCGTGAGTTCTTC. This codes for CASSLGPTRTSKREFF.